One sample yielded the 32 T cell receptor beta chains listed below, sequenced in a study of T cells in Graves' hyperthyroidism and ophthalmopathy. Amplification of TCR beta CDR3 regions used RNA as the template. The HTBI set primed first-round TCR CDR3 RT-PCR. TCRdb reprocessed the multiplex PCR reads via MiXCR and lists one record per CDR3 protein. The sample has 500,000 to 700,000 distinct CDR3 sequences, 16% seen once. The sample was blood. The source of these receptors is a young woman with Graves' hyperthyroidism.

DNA of the CDR3: TGTGCCAGCAGGCCCGCGGGGACTCGCGAGCAGTACTTC. This translates into CASRPAGTREQYF. V usage is TRBV6-2 or TRBV6-3 and J usage is TRBJ2-7; a possible D gene is TRBD2 (6 bases). Germline V gene lookup returns CDR1 MNHEY and CDR2 SVGEGT. Trimming shortened V by 6 bases and J by 6 bases, and 15 bases separated the two germline ends. This CDR3 has 13 residues.

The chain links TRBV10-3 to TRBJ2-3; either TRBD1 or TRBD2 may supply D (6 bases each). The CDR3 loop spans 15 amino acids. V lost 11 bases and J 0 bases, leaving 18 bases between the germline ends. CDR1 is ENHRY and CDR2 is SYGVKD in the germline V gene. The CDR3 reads CAFKRGAASTDTQYF. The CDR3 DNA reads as TGTGCCTTCAAGAGGGGGGCCGCTAGCACAGATACGCAGTATTTT.

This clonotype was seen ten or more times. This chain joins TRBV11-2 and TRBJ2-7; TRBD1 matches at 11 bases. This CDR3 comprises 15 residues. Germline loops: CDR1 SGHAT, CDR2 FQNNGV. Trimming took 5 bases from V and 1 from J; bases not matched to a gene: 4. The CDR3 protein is CASSPDRGRSYEQYF. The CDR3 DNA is TGTGCCAGCAGCCCGGACAGGGGGCGATCCTACGAGCAGTACTTC.

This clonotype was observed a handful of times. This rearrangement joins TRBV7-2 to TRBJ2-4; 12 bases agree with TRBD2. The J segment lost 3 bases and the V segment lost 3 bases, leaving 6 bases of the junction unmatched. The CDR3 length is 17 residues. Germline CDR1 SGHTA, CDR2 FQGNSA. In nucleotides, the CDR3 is TGTGCCAGCAGCTTTATAGGACTAGCGGGGAGCAAAAACATTCAGTACTTC. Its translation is CASSFIGLAGSKNIQYF.

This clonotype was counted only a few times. CDR3 DNA: TGTGCCAGCAGCCCCGGACGGTTCTCTGGGGCCAACGTCCTGACTTTC. Amino acid sequence: CASSPGRFSGANVLTF. The V gene is TRBV27, the J gene TRBJ2-6; D unresolved. CDR1 MNHEY and CDR2 SMNVEV come from the germline V gene (reference sequence). The CDR3 runs 16 residues. Trimming shortened V by 6 bases and J by 0 bases, and 12 bases separated the two germline ends.

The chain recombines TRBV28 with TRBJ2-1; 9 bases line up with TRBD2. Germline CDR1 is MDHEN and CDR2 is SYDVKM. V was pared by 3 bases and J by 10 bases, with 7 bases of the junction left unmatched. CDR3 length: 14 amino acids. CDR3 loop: CASSLGLAPGEQFF. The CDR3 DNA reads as TGTGCCAGCAGTTTGGGACTAGCTCCGGGCGAGCAGTTCTTC.

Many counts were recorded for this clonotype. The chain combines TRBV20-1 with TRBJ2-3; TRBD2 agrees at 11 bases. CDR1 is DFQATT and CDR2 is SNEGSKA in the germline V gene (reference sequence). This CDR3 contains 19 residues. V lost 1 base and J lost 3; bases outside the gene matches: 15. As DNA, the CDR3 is TGCAGTGCTAGAGGACGTCTAACTAGCGGGAGTCGAAGTACAGATACGCAGTATTTT. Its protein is CSARGRLTSGSRSTDTQYF.

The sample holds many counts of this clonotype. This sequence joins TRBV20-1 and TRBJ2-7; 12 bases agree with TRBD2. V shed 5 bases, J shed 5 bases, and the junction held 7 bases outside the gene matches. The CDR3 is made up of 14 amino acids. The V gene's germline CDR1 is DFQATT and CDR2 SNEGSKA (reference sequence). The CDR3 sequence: CSARLAGGSHEQYF. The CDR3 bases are TGCAGTGCTCGGCTAGCGGGAGGGTCCCACGAGCAGTACTTC.

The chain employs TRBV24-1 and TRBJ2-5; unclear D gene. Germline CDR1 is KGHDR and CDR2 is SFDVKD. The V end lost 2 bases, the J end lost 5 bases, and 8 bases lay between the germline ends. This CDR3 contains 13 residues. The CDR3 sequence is CATSDSVGETQYF. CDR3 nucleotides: TGTGCCACCAGTGATTCGGTAGGGGAGACCCAGTACTTC.

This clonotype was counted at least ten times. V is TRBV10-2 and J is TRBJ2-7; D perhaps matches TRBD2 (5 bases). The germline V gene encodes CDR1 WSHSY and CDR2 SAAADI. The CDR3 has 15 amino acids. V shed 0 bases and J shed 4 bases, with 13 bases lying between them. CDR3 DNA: TGCGCCAGCAGTGAGTCGAGAGGGATGGCTTACGAGCAGTACTTC. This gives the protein CASSESRGMAYEQYF.

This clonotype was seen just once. The CDR3, as DNA: TGTGCCAGCAGCCGATCGGGGACTGTTAATGAAAAACTGTTTTTT. Residues: CASSRSGTVNEKLFF. V usage is TRBV11-2 and J usage is TRBJ1-4, with TRBD1 as a possible D gene (5 bases). With 5 bases removed from V and 4 bases from J, the gap between germline ends came to 14 bases. Germline V gene sequence: CDR1 SGHAT, CDR2 FQNNGV. The CDR3 contains 15 residues.

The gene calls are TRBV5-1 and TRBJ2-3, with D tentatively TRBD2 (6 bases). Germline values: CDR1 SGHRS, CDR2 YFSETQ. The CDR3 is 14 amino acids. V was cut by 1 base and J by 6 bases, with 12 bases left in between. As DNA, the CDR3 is TGCGCCAGCAGCTTGTCGGGAGAAGGCGATACGCAGTATTTT. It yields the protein CASSLSGEGDTQYF.

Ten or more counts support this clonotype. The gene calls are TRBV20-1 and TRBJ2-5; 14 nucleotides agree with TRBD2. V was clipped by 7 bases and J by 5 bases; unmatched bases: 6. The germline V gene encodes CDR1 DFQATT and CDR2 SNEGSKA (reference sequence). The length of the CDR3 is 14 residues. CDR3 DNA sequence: TGCAGTGTTCCGACTAGCGGGAGGGACGAGACCCAGTACTTC. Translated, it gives CSVPTSGRDETQYF.

The CDR3, as DNA: TGTGCCAGCAGTGAAAGGCAGGGGGCGAATTCACCCCTCCACTTT. Translation: CASSERQGANSPLHF. This chain joins TRBV2 and TRBJ1-6; 8 bases align to TRBD1. Per germline, CDR1 SNHLY and CDR2 FYNNEI. The CDR3 is made up of 15 amino acids. With 2 bases clipped from V and 7 bases from J, the junction kept 4 bases outside the gene matches.

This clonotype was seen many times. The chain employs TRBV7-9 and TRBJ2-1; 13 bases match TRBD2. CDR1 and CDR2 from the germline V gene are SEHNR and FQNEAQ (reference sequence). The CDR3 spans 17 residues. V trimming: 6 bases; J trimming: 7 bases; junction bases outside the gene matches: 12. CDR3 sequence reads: CASRKLAGGNWGNEQFF. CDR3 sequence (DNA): TGTGCCAGCAGAAAACTAGCGGGAGGGAATTGGGGAAATGAGCAGTTCTTC.

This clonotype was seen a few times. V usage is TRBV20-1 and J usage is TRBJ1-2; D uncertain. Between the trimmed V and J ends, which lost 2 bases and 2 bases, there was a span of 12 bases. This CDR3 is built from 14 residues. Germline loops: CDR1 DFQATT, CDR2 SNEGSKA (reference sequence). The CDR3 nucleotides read TGCAGTGCTAGAACCCGCCAGGCCAACTATGGCTACACCTTC. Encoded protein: CSARTRQANYGYTF.

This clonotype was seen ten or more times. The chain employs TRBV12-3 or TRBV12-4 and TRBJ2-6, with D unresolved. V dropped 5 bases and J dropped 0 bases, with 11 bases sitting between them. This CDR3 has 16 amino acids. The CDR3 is CASSPPVASGANVLTF. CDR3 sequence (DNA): TGTGCCAGCAGTCCCCCCGTAGCCTCTGGGGCCAACGTCCTGACTTTC.

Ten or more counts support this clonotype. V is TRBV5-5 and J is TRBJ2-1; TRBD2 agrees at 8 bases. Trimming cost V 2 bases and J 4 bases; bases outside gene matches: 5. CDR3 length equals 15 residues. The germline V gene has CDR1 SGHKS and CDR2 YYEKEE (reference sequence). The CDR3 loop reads CASSFALAAYNEQFF. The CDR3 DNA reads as TGTGCCAGCAGCTTCGCACTAGCGGCATACAATGAGCAGTTCTTC.

The CDR3 here is CASSQEGIGYTF. DNA of the CDR3: TGTGCCAGCAGCCAAGAGGGAATCGGCTACACCTTC. The chain carries TRBV14 and TRBJ1-2; no clear D. The CDR3 sequence is 12 residues long. V lost 0 bases and J lost 8, with 7 bases in between. Germline V CDR1 and CDR2: SGHDN, FVKESK.

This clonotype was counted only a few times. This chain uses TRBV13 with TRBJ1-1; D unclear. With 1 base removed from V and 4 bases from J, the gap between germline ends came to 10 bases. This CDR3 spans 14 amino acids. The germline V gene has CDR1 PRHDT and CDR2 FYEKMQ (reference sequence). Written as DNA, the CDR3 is TGTGCCAGCAGCTTAGAGGAGGGCCCCACTGAAGCTTTCTTT. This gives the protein CASSLEEGPTEAFF.

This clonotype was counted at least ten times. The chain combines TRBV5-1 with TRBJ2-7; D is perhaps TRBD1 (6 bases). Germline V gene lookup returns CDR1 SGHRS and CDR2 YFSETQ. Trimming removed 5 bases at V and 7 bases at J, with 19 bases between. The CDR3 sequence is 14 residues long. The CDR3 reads CASSYGTSSREQYF. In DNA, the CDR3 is TGCGCCAGCAGTTATGGGACATCGTCTCGTGAGCAGTACTTC.

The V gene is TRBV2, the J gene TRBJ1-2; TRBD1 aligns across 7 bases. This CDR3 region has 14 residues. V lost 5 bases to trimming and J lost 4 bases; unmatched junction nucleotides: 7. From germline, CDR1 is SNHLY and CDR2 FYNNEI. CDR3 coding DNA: TGTGCCAGCAGTTCCGGGACAGAATTCTATGGCTACACCTTC. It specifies CASSSGTEFYGYTF.

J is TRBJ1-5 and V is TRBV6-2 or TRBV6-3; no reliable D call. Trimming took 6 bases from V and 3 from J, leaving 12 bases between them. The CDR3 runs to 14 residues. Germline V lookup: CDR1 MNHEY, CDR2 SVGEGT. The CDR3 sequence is CASRREPTNQPQHF. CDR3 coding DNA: TGTGCCAGCAGAAGGGAACCCACCAATCAGCCCCAGCATTTT.

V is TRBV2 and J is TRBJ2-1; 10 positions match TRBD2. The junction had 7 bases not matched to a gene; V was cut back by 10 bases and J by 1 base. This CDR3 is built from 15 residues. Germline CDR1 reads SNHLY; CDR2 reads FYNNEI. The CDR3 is CATWTSGNSYNEQFF. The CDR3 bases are TGTGCCACCTGGACTAGCGGCAATTCCTACAATGAGCAGTTCTTC.

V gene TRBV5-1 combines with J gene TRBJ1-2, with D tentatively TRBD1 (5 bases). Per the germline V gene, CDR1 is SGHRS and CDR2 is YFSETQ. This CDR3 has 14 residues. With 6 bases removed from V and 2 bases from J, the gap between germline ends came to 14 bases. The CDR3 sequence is CASNPGTGNYGYTF. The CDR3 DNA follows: TGCGCCAGCAACCCCGGGACGGGGAACTATGGCTACACCTTC.

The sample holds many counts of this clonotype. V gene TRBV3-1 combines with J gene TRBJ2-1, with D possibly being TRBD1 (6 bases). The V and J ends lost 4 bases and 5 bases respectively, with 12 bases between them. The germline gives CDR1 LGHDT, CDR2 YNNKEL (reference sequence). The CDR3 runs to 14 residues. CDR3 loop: CASSRPGAHNEQFF. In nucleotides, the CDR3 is TGTGCCAGCAGCCGCCCAGGGGCCCACAATGAGCAGTTCTTC.

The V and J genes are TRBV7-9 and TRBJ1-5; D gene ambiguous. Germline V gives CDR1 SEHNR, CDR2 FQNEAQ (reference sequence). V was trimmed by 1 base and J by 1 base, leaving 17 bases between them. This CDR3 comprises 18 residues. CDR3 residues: CASSLEISSGGSNQPQHF. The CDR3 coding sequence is TGTGCCAGCAGCTTAGAAATTTCTTCAGGTGGGAGCAATCAGCCCCAGCATTTT.

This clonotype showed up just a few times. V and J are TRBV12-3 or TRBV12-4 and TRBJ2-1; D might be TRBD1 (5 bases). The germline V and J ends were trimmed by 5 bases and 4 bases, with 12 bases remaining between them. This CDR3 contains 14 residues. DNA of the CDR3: TGTGCCAGCAGTACGGCAGGGAAATACAATGAGCAGTTCTTC. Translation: CASSTAGKYNEQFF.

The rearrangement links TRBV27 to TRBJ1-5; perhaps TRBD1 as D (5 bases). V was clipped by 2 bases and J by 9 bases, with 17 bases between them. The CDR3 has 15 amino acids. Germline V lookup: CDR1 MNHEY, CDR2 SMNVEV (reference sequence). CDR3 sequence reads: CASSLVFGGPGPQHF. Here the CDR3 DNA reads TGTGCCAGCAGTTTAGTCTTTGGGGGTCCAGGGCCCCAGCATTTT.

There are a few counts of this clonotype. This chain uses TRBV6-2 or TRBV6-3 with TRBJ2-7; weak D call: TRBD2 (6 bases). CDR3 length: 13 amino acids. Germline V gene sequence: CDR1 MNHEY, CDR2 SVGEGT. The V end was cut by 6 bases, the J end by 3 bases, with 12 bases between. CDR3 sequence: CASRRLVHYEQYF. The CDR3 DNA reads TGTGCCAGCAGGAGACTAGTCCACTACGAGCAGTACTTC.

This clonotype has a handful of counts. Here the CDR3 DNA reads TGTGCCAGCAGTGAACTTCTAGCGGCCAGCACAGATACGCAGTATTTT. Its protein product is CASSELLAASTDTQYF. The rearrangement links TRBV2 to TRBJ2-3; 7 positions match TRBD2. With 2 bases clipped from V and 0 bases from J, the junction kept 5 bases outside the gene matches. Germline V gene lookup returns CDR1 SNHLY and CDR2 FYNNEI. This CDR3 is 16 amino acids long.

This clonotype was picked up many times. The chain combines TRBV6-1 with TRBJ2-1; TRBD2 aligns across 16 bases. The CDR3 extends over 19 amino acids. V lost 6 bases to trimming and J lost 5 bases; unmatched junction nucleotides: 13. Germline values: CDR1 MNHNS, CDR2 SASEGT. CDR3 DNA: TGTGCCAGCAGAAAAAAAGGGACTAGCGGGAGGGTAGTAAACAATGAGCAGTTCTTC. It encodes CASRKKGTSGRVVNNEQFF.